These 7 T cell receptor beta chains were all obtained from the same sample, sequenced in a study of monozygotic twins with inflammatory bowel disease. No DNA is given; TCRdb re-called the 5' RACE reads and lists each CDR3 protein once. Its table lists 300,000 to 400,000 distinct CDR3 sequences. The sample comprised blood. The receptors were gathered from a human donor with ulcerative colitis or Crohn's disease, or a healthy co-twin of an affected twin (not recorded which).

V is TRBV5-6 and J is TRBJ2-1; the D call of TRBD2 rests on TCRdb alone, since no DNA is present to check it. This CDR3 comprises 16 residues. Germline CDR1 reads SGHDT; CDR2 reads YYEEEE. The CDR3 loop is CASSLYAAGRNNEQFF.

The V gene is TRBV27, the J gene TRBJ2-1; there is no DNA to check the TCRdb D call of TRBD2. Germline V gene data show CDR1 as MNHEY and CDR2 as SMNVEV (reference sequence). The CDR3 is 15 residues long. The CDR3 reads CASSPSGRLGNEQFF.

This rearrangement joins TRBV2 to TRBJ1-6; with no DNA, the TCRdb D assignment of TRBD1 cannot be verified. The CDR3 extends over 15 amino acids. The V gene's germline CDR1 is SNHLY and CDR2 FYNNEI. This CDR3 is CASSEMGGGNSPLHF.

This chain joins TRBV29-1 and TRBJ2-5. From germline, CDR1 is SQVTM and CDR2 ANQGSEA. CDR3 length: 11 residues. The CDR3 sequence: CSVKTQETQYF.

The CDR3 spells CASSPAAAPYNEQFF. The V gene is TRBV7-7, the J gene TRBJ2-1; lacking DNA, the TRBD2 call made by TCRdb goes unchecked. The CDR3 is made up of 15 amino acids. Germline V gene sequence: CDR1 SSHAT, CDR2 FNYEAQ (reference sequence).

CDR3 amino acids: CASSDDPGRTVASYNEQFF. The chain is built from TRBV11-2 and TRBJ2-1; as DNA is missing, the TRBD2 call by TCRdb cannot be tested. There are 19 residues in the CDR3. Germline CDR1 SGHAT, CDR2 FQNNGV.

The rearrangement joins TRBV5-1 to TRBJ2-7; TCRdb lists TRBD1, though no DNA is available to test this call. This CDR3 has 14 amino acids. Germline values: CDR1 SGHRS, CDR2 YFSETQ. CDR3 loop: CASSSRQGALEQYF.